A selection of T cell receptor beta chains follows, all from one sample in a study of vaccination effects on CD4 cells after COVID-19. For these receptors, no antigen is known. The data were produced by immunoSEQ multiplex PCR, yet TCRdb's version contains in-frame clones alone and is incomplete. Altogether approximately 30,000 clones are present, 73% being singletons, with the ten largest covering roughly a tenth. Source: CD4+ T cells from PBMCs cultured with HCoV-NL63 spike peptides, taken after COVID-19 vaccination. These receptors all stem from a human donor who received a COVID-19 vaccine. The CDR3 runs from the conserved cysteine through the conserved F or W. D genes are given only for firm matches. Size is stated for part of the rows, as once, few or many counts, or as a class when the clone is expanded.

>.|.|TRBJ1-6|TRBV3-1/TRBV3-2
TGTGCCAGCAGCCAATTAGGGAATAAAAATTCACCCCTCCACTTT
CASSQLGNKNSPLHF
>TRBD1|.|TRBJ2-7|TRBV5-1
TGCGCCAGCAGCTTCCTCGGGACAGGGGGTTACGAGCAGTACTTC
CASSFLGTGGYEQYF
>.|.|TRBJ2-7|TRBV30
TGTGCCTGGAGTGTAGCTGGAAAAGGCATCTACGAGCAGTACTTC
CAWSVAGKGIYEQYF
>TRBD1|.|TRBJ1-6|TRBV30
TGTGCCTGGAGTGTACAGGGGGGAGGATCACCCCTCCACTTT
CAWSVQGGGSPLHF
>.|.|TRBJ1-3|TRBV18
TGTGCCAGCTCAACGAACCCCGGGACGGCTGGAAACACCATATATTTT
CASSTNPGTAGNTIYF
>TRBD1|.|TRBJ1-2|TRBV19
TGTGCCAGTTCGCCCCTCCGGGACAGGGGGTATGGCTACACCTTC
CASSPLRDRGYGYTF
>.|.|TRBJ1-5|TRBV6-2/TRBV6-3
TGTGCCAGCAGTTACGTAACAGGGTTTCAGCCCCAGCATTTT
CASSYVTGFQPQHF
>.|few|TRBJ1-1|TRBV11-2
TGTGCCAGCAGCTTAGGGACAGTGAACACTGAAGCTTTCTTT
CASSLGTVNTEAFF
>.|.|TRBJ2-5|TRBV29-1
TGCAGCGTTCACAGGGTTGCGACCCAGTACTTC
CSVHRVATQYF
>TRBD1|.|TRBJ1-2|TRBV3-1/TRBV3-2
TGTGCCAGCAGCTTCTGGGACAGTCAGGCTGGCTACACCTTC
CASSFWDSQAGYTF
>.|.|TRBJ2-3|TRBV5-6
TGTGCCAGCAGCTTGTTGGGCCCCACAGATACGCAGTATTTT
CASSLLGPTDTQYF
>.|.|TRBJ2-1|TRBV6-1
TGTGCCAGCAGTGAAGTCCAGACGTACAATGAGCAGTTCTTC
CASSEVQTYNEQFF
>.|.|TRBJ1-5|TRBV4-1
TGCGCCAGCAGCCAAGCCTCCAGGGGCGGCTCTCGCAATCAGCCCCAGCATTTT
CASSQASRGGSRNQPQHF
>TRBD1|.|TRBJ1-5|TRBV2
TGTGCCAGCAAAACGGACAGGGGAAGAAATCAGCCCCAGCATTTT
CASKTDRGRNQPQHF
>.|.|TRBJ1-6|TRBV18
TGTGCCAGCTCACCAACATACCTACCCCGGGACGCCAATTCACCCCTCCACTTT
CASSPTYLPRDANSPLHF
>TRBD2|.|TRBJ2-3|TRBV10-3
TGTGCCATCAGCTGGACTAGTACAATCCTCACAGATACGCAGTATTTT
CAISWTSTILTDTQYF
>.|.|TRBJ2-7|TRBV5-1
TGCGCCAGCAGCTTGGACGAGGGGTTGGACTCCTACGAGCAGTACTTC
CASSLDEGLDSYEQYF
>TRBD1|.|TRBJ2-3|TRBV7-9
TGTGCCAGCAGCTTGACTGGACAGGGCACAGATACGCAGTATTTT
CASSLTGQGTDTQYF
>TRBD1|once|TRBJ1-2|TRBV19
TGTGCCAGTAGGGAGCGATCGACAGGGGGCGTCAATGGCTACACCTTC
CASRERSTGGVNGYTF
>TRBD1|.|TRBJ1-4|TRBV7-9
TGTGCCAGCAGCTTAGGACAGGGTTTTGATGAAAAACTGTTTTTT
CASSLGQGFDEKLFF
>.|.|TRBJ2-7|TRBV12-3/TRBV12-4
TGTGCCAGCAGTTTGTTCTACGAGCAGTACTTC
CASSLFYEQYF
>TRBD1|.|TRBJ1-6|TRBV7-2
TGTGCCAGCAGCCAGACAGGGAACCCCCTCGATTCACCCCTCCACTTT
CASSQTGNPLDSPLHF
>.|.|TRBJ1-2|TRBV4-2
TGTGCCAGCAGCCAAGAAGACGGAACTCCCTACGGCTACACCTTC
CASSQEDGTPYGYTF
>TRBD1|.|TRBJ1-3|TRBV2
TGTGCCAGCAGTGGACAGGGAATCTCTGGAAACACCATATATTTT
CASSGQGISGNTIYF
>.|few|TRBJ2-2|TRBV6-1
TGTGCCAGCAGTGAGAAGGGGGGCCGGGCCGGGGAGCTGTTTTTT
CASSEKGGRAGELFF
>TRBD1|once|TRBJ2-1|TRBV2
TGTGCCGCGGGACAGGGCTCCTACAATGAGCAGTTCTTC
CAAGQGSYNEQFF
>.|.|TRBJ2-7|TRBV7-2
TGTGCCAGCAGCGTCCACTACGAGCAGTACTTC
CASSVHYEQYF
>.|.|TRBJ2-3|TRBV13
TGTGCCAGCAGCTTTTTTCCCAACACAGATACGCAGTATTTT
CASSFFPNTDTQYF
>.|.|TRBJ1-2|TRBV5-6
TGTGCCAGCAGCTCGACGGGCCGTGGGACAAAGCGAAAAGTGGATGGCTACACCTTC
CASSSTGRGTKRKVDGYTF
>TRBD2|.|TRBJ2-7|TRBV18
TGTGCCAGCTCACCACGACTAGCGGGTTCCTACGAGCAGTACTTC
CASSPRLAGSYEQYF
>.|.|TRBJ1-4|TRBV9
TGTGCCAGCAGCGTCGGGCCCTCTAATGAAAAACTGTTTTTT
CASSVGPSNEKLFF
>TRBD1|.|TRBJ1-2|TRBV30
TGTGCCTGGATTGTCGACAGGGGCTATGGCTACACCTTC
CAWIVDRGYGYTF
>.|.|TRBJ2-7|TRBV4-1
TGCGCCAGCAGCCCTGTGGGCGGGATCTCCTACGAGCAGTACTTC
CASSPVGGISYEQYF
>.|.|TRBJ1-3|TRBV5-1
TGCGCCAGCAGCCCAGGGACAACCGCTGGAAACACCATATATTTT
CASSPGTTAGNTIYF
>.|.|TRBJ2-1|TRBV3-1/TRBV3-2
TGTGCCAGCAGCCTATACAGGGACAATGAGCAGTTCTTC
CASSLYRDNEQFF
>TRBD2|.|TRBJ2-7|TRBV7-2
TGTGCCAGCAGCCTAATAGCGGGAGGGCCGGTCCACGAGCAGTACTTC
CASSLIAGGPVHEQYF
>.|.|TRBJ1-2|TRBV7-8
TGTGCCAGCTCGGATGGTGCGGTTACGAACTATGGCTACACCTTC
CASSDGAVTNYGYTF
>TRBD2|once|TRBJ2-7|TRBV6-2/TRBV6-3
TGTGCCAGCAGTTACAGCCAGACTAGCGACTCCTACGAGCAGTACTTC
CASSYSQTSDSYEQYF
>.|.|TRBJ1-2|TRBV6-1
TGTGCCAGCAGTGAAGTCGGGCGTCCGGCTGGCTACACCTTC
CASSEVGRPAGYTF
>.|.|TRBJ2-1|TRBV10-3
TGTGCCATCAGGGGTGCTCAGCCGGCCCCAAATGAGCAGTTCTTC
CAIRGAQPAPNEQFF
>.|once|TRBJ2-1|TRBV5-1
TGCGCCAGCAGCCAAGGACGAGATACTAGCTCCTACAATGAGCAGTTCTTC
CASSQGRDTSSYNEQFF
>.|.|TRBJ1-1|TRBV19
TGTGCCAGTAGTATAGAAGGGCGATTAGCTTTCTTT
CASSIEGRLAFF
>.|few|TRBJ2-2|TRBV29-1
TGCAGCGTTGGCGGTAGACAGGCCGGATCCGGGGAGCTGTTTTTT
CSVGGRQAGSGELFF
>TRBD1|few|TRBJ2-7|TRBV11-2
TGTGCCAGCAGCCCCGTCCGGGGGACAGGCCCCTACGAGCAGTACTTC
CASSPVRGTGPYEQYF
>TRBD2|.|TRBJ2-5|TRBV10-1
TGCGCCAGCAGTACCCCTAGCGGGCCACCTGGCAAGACCCAGTACTTC
CASSTPSGPPGKTQYF
>.|.|TRBJ2-7|TRBV6-1
TGTGCCAGCAGTGAAAGAACAGCCGGGACCTTCTCCTACGAGCAGTACTTC
CASSERTAGTFSYEQYF
>.|.|TRBJ2-6|TRBV7-6
TGTGCCAGCAGCTCCGGACCGCTCATCTCTGGGGCCAACGTCCTGACTTTC
CASSSGPLISGANVLTF
>.|.|TRBJ2-5|TRBV3-1/TRBV3-2
TGTGCCAGCAGCCAAGAGCAGCGGTTCATTGAGACCCAGTACTTC
CASSQEQRFIETQYF
>.|.|TRBJ1-1|TRBV6-5
TGTGCCAGCCGGGGCCCAAATTTGAACACTGAAGCTTTCTTT
CASRGPNLNTEAFF
>TRBD1|.|TRBJ1-2|TRBV2
TGTGCCAGCAGTGAAATGGGGGGAGGGGGCTTGTATGGCTACACCTTC
CASSEMGGGGLYGYTF
>TRBD1|few|TRBJ2-3|TRBV18
TGTGCCAGCTCGCAATTAGGCGGGACAGGGGGCCCAGATACGCAGTATTTT
CASSQLGGTGGPDTQYF
>.|.|TRBJ2-7|TRBV6-2/TRBV6-3
TGTGCCAGCAGTTCCACAGGGTACGAGCAGTACTTC
CASSSTGYEQYF